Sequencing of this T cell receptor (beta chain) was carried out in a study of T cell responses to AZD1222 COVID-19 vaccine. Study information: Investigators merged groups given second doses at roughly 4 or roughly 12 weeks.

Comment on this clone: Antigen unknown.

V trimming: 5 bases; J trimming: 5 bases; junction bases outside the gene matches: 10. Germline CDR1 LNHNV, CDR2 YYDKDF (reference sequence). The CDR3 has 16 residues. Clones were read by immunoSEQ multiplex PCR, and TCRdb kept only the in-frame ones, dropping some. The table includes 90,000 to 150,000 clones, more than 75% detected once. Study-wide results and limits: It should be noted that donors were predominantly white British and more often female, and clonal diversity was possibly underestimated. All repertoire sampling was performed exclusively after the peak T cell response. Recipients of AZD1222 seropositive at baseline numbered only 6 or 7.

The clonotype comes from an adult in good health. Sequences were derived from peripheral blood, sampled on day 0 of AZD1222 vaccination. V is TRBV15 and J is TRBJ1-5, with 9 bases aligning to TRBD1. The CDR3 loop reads CATSPDQTGGDQPQHF. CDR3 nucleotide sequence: TGTGCCACCAGCCCAGATCAAACAGGGGGCGATCAGCCCCAGCATTTT.